These 12 T cell receptor beta chains came from one sample sequenced in a study of T cells after yellow fever vaccination. TCRdb re-called the 5' RACE reads through MiXCR, storing one row per CDR3 protein. The sample lists 300,000 or so distinct CDR3 sequences; roughly 13% were seen once. The sequencing here drew on CD4+ T cells sorted from PBMCs, taken 45 days after the yellow fever booster vaccination. The receptor set was obtained from a man between 25 and 39 years old who received the YFV17D yellow fever vaccine.

This rearrangement joins TRBV20-1 to TRBJ2-3; no clear D. V was trimmed by 6 bases and J by 7 bases, leaving 11 bases between them. The CDR3 is 11 amino acids. The germline V gene encodes CDR1 DFQATT and CDR2 SNEGSKA (reference sequence). CDR3 loop: CSAEGGNTQYF. CDR3 DNA: TGCAGTGCAGAAGGTGGGAATACGCAGTATTTT.

CDR3 nucleotides: TGTGCCAGCAGCTTTACAGGGGGCATCTATGGCTACACCTTC. Translated: CASSFTGGIYGYTF. The chain recombines TRBV7-2 with TRBJ1-2; 9 bases line up with TRBD1. CDR1 and CDR2 (germline): SGHTA, FQGNSA. The CDR3 runs to 14 residues. V shed 3 bases, J shed 4 bases, and the junction held 3 bases outside the gene matches.

This chain uses TRBV7-2 with TRBJ2-1; possibly TRBD1 or TRBD2 for D (5 bases each). Germline V lookup: CDR1 SGHTA, CDR2 FQGNSA. The V gene lost 5 bases and the J gene lost 15 bases, with 20 bases spanning the gap. CDR3 length: 13 amino acids. CDR3 loop: CASSPGGGRDGFF. The CDR3 region has the DNA TGTGCCAGCAGCCCCGGTGGGGGACGAGATGGGTTCTTC.

This clonotype was counted between two and nine times. CDR3: CASEDWTSGSSNTGELFF. The CDR3 DNA follows: TGTGCCAGCGAGGACTGGACTAGCGGATCCTCGAACACCGGGGAGCTGTTTTTT. This chain links TRBV2 with TRBJ2-2, with 10 positions matching TRBD2. The CDR3 spans 18 residues. With V trimmed by 8 bases and J by 0 bases, 12 bases remained unmatched. Germline V CDR1 and CDR2: SNHLY, FYNNEI.

There are many counts of this clonotype. The chain combines TRBV11-2 with TRBJ2-1; D ambiguous. Deletions cut 5 bases from V and 7 bases from J, with 9 bases between. Per germline, CDR1 SGHAT and CDR2 FQNNGV. This CDR3 is built from 12 residues. Written as DNA, the CDR3 is TGTGCCAGCAGCCACCAAAGAAATGAGCAGTTCTTC. Its protein product is CASSHQRNEQFF.

CDR3 residues: CSARGQENTGELFF. The CDR3 bases are TGCAGTGCTAGAGGACAAGAGAACACCGGGGAGCTGTTTTTT. This rearrangement joins TRBV20-1 to TRBJ2-2; D ambiguous. The CDR3 is 14 amino acids. V lost 1 base, J lost 1 base, and 7 bases lay in between. CDR1 is DFQATT, CDR2 SNEGSKA, per germline (reference sequence).

V is TRBV5-3 and J is TRBJ2-2; the D call may be TRBD1 or TRBD2 (5 bases each). Being an ORF, TRBV5-3 has a function that is uncertain. V lost 9 bases and J 3 bases, leaving 18 bases between the germline ends. There are 15 residues in the CDR3. CDR3 loop: CAMSRRDHDTGELFF. CDR3 DNA sequence: TGTGCCATGAGCCGCCGGGACCATGACACCGGGGAGCTGTTTTTT.

This chain uses TRBV29-1 with TRBJ1-4, with 8 bases fitting TRBD1. The V segment lost 6 bases and the J segment 6 bases; nucleotides outside the gene matches: 6. From germline, CDR1 is SQVTM and CDR2 ANQGSEA. The CDR3 covers 13 residues. The CDR3 protein is CSVDRGKDEKLFF. CDR3 DNA sequence: TGCAGCGTCGACAGGGGAAAAGATGAAAAACTGTTTTTT.

This clonotype was picked up a small number of times. The rearrangement uses TRBV14 and TRBJ2-1; 13 nucleotides match TRBD2. J was trimmed by 1 base and V by 2 bases; bases with no gene match: 8. From germline, CDR1 is SGHDN and CDR2 FVKESK. The CDR3 contains 19 residues. CDR3 sequence (DNA): TGTGCCAGCAGCCAACATATGGGACTAGCGGGACGGTCCTACAATGAGCAGTTCTTC. It yields the protein CASSQHMGLAGRSYNEQFF.

There are many counts of this clonotype. This rearrangement joins TRBV20-1 to TRBJ2-7, with D perhaps TRBD2 (6 bases). Germline CDR1 is DFQATT and CDR2 is SNEGSKA (reference sequence). Trimming shortened V by 1 base and J by 7 bases, and 11 bases separated the two germline ends. The CDR3 sequence is 12 residues long. In DNA, the CDR3 is TGCAGTGCTAGAGCGGGAGATCGGGAGCAGTACTTC. Amino acid sequence: CSARAGDREQYF.

The sample holds a few counts of this clonotype. V gene TRBV20-1 combines with J gene TRBJ2-1; tentatively, D is TRBD2 (7 bases). CDR3 length equals 17 residues. V lost 1 base to trimming and J lost 4 bases, with 20 bases between them. Germline lookup yields CDR1 DFQATT and CDR2 SNEGSKA (reference sequence). The CDR3 loop is CSARGGRGGRGYNEQFF. In DNA form, the CDR3 reads TGCAGTGCTAGAGGGGGCAGGGGAGGGAGAGGTTACAATGAGCAGTTCTTC.

Comment on this clonotype: The junction differs from germline at one of its ends, possibly a read error. The rearrangement joins TRBV20-1 to TRBJ2-5; TRBD2 might be the D (6 bases). The V gene's germline CDR1 is DFQATT and CDR2 SNEGSKA (reference sequence). The CDR3 is 15 residues long. The CDR3 DNA follows: TGCGGTGCTCAAGAGAGGGTCGAGGGAGGAGAGACCCAGTACTTC. Translating it yields CGAQERVEGGETQYF.